One sample yielded the 11 T cell receptor beta chains listed below, sequenced in a study of PD-L1 blockade in urothelial cancer. Measured with immunoSEQ multiplex PCR; TCRdb has only the in-frame clones, and not every one. The table shows some 79,000 clones, with about 81% occurring only once. Sequencing used PBMCs, obtained around atezolizumab (anti-PD-L1) treatment. The receptors were sampled from a man between 70 and 80 years old with urothelial cancer.

V and J are TRBV19 and TRBJ1-2, with 7 positions matching TRBD1. Germline CDR1 LNHDA, CDR2 SQIVND (reference sequence). Trimming removed 4 bases from V and 8 bases from J; junction bases left unmatched: 10. The CDR3 has 14 amino acids. The CDR3 is CASSNRQGSRGYTF. For the CDR3, the DNA is TGTGCCAGTAGTAACCGACAGGGATCGAGGGGCTACACCTTC.

The rearrangement uses TRBV18 and TRBJ1-1; D not certain. This CDR3 has 14 residues. V lost 6 bases and J 8 bases, leaving 19 bases between the germline ends. Germline CDR1 KGHSH, CDR2 LQKENI. CDR3 nucleotides: TGTGCCAGCTCCGGCACCGCAGCCACTAAGGAAGCTTTCTTT. Its protein product is CASSGTAATKEAFF.

This sequence joins TRBV28 and TRBJ1-2; D is undetermined. CDR1 MDHEN and CDR2 SYDVKM come from the germline V gene. This CDR3 contains 15 residues. V was pared by 3 bases and J by 3 bases, with 14 bases between. The CDR3, as DNA: TGTGCCAGCAGTTTTATCTCCCGGGGTGACTATGGCTACACCTTC. The encoded protein is CASSFISRGDYGYTF.

This chain links TRBV18 with TRBJ2-7; 7 positions agree with TRBD2. Per germline, CDR1 KGHSH and CDR2 LQKENI. The CDR3 extends over 14 amino acids. V shed 4 bases and J 2 bases; nucleotides not matched to a gene: 5. For the CDR3, the DNA is TGTGCCAGCTCACTGTCTAGCGGAGCCTACGAGCAGTACTTC. This encodes CASSLSSGAYEQYF.

This clone has only one observation. The rearrangement uses TRBV19 and TRBJ1-1; 9 nucleotides agree with TRBD1. In germline, CDR1 is LNHDA, CDR2 SQIVND (reference sequence). The CDR3 sequence is 17 residues long. V was clipped by 6 bases and J by 5 bases; unmatched bases: 16. The DNA for the CDR3 is TGTGCCAGTAGGCCCACAGGGGGCGCGGGGGGAGGTACTGAAGCTTTCTTT. Protein sequence: CASRPTGGAGGGTEAFF.

This clone was seen only a few times. This chain joins TRBV7-2 and TRBJ2-1; tentatively, D is TRBD2 (6 bases). CDR3 length: 16 residues. The ends were cut back, 5 bases at V and 2 bases at J, with 16 bases in the middle. The V gene's germline CDR1 is SGHTA and CDR2 FQGNSA. CDR3 in DNA: TGTGCCAGCAGCCAGGACACCCCGGGGGCCTACAATGAGCAGTTCTTC. It is translated as CASSQDTPGAYNEQFF.

The chain joins TRBV6-5 to TRBJ2-1, with a weak D call TRBD2 (5 bases). In germline, CDR1 is MNHEY, CDR2 SVGAGI. The CDR3 loop spans 12 amino acids. V dropped 7 bases and J dropped 9 bases, with 13 bases sitting between them. CDR3 bases: TGTGCCAGCAAAAAAGGACTGACTGAGCAGTTCTTC. Its protein product is CASKKGLTEQFF.

This clone was detected once. This chain links TRBV29-1 with TRBJ2-5; 7 nucleotides agree with TRBD1. This CDR3 is built from 14 residues. Germline V gene lookup returns CDR1 SQVTM and CDR2 ANQGSEA. Trimming cost V 0 bases and J 2 bases; bases outside gene matches: 3. CDR3 bases: TGCAGCGTTGAAGAAGGGACAGTTCAAGAGACCCAGTACTTC. Its protein product is CSVEEGTVQETQYF.

The chain links TRBV11-2 to TRBJ2-7; possibly TRBD2 for D (5 bases). Trimming cost V 0 bases and J 7 bases, with 13 bases left between them. The CDR3 length is 14 residues. CDR1 SGHAT and CDR2 FQNNGV come from the germline V gene. The CDR3 nucleotides are TGTGCCAGCAGCTTAGATTTTGAGGGTCCGGAGCAGTACTTC. Amino acid sequence: CASSLDFEGPEQYF.

This clone was counted a single time. The chain recombines TRBV7-2 with TRBJ2-7; TRBD1 matches 7 bases. The J segment lost 3 bases and the V segment lost 0 bases, leaving 8 bases of the junction unmatched. The germline CDR1 and CDR2 sequences are SGHTA and FQGNSA. The CDR3 contains 16 residues. CDR3 amino acids: CASSLAGQTPIYEQYF. Written as DNA, the CDR3 is TGTGCCAGCAGCTTAGCGGGACAGACACCGATCTACGAGCAGTACTTC.

This chain joins TRBV5-4 and TRBJ2-5; 12 bases line up with TRBD2. J lost 4 bases, V lost 4 bases, and 8 bases had no gene match. CDR3 length: 16 amino acids. Germline CDR1 and CDR2: SGHNT and YYREEE (reference sequence). CDR3 sequence: CASSPRLAGEAETQYF. The CDR3 DNA is TGTGCCAGCAGCCCGCGACTAGCGGGAGAAGCAGAGACCCAGTACTTC.